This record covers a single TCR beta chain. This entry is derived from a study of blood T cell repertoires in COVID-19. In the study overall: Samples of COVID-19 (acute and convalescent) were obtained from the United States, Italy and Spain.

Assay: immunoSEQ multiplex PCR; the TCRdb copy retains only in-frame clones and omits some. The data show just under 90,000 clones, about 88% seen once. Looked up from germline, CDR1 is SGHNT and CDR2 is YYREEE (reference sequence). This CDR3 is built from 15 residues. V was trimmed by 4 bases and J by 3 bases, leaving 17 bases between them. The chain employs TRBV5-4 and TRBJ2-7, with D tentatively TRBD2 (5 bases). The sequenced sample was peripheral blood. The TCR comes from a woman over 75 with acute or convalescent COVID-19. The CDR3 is CASSPRESGLYEQYF. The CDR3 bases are TGTGCCAGCAGCCCTCGGGAATCCGGCCTCTACGAGCAGTACTTC.